The 18 T cell receptor beta chains presented below share a single source sample, sequenced in a study of CXCR3-negative and CXCR3-positive naive CD8 T cells (dated 2019 in TCRdb). The study at large found these results: TRB CDR3s from CXCR3-positive naive cells showed higher hydrophobicity (lower Kidera factor 4), lower energy, and higher strength and volume indices than CXCR3-negative naive cells.

These receptors have no known antigen. For sequencing, a NextSeq 550 was employed. The Human TCR Profiling Kit (MiLaboratory) was used to make UMI-labeled 5' RACE TRB cDNA libraries. TCRdb reprocessed the reads; each CDR3 protein sequence makes one entry, and DNA is unavailable. The sample's table covers tens of thousands of distinct CDR3 sequences. The ten largest clones take up around 0.5% of the sample. The source material was naive CXCR3+ CD8+ T cells from blood. Reading the label with the study, this specimen's cell subset or site is: CD45RO-CCR7+CD27+CD95- naive CD8+ T cells expressing CXCR3 (TNR3+). These receptors were obtained from a human donor in good health. Some clones in this sample may be carry-over from other donors' samples.

The chain joins TRBV9 to TRBJ2-5; TCRdb outputs TRBD1, but without DNA this stays unchecked. This CDR3 comprises 13 residues. CDR1 and CDR2 from the germline V gene are SGDLS and YYNGEE. The CDR3 spells CASSVDQGKTQYF.

The rearrangement uses TRBV18 and TRBJ1-4; checking the TCRdb D call of TRBD1 is not possible without DNA. Germline loops: CDR1 KGHSH, CDR2 LQKENI. The CDR3 has 15 residues. CDR3 protein: CASSPAGIKGEKLFF.

The chain couples TRBV7-9 to TRBJ2-7; TCRdb selects TRBD1, and the lack of DNA leaves this call unchecked. This CDR3 has 16 residues. Per germline, CDR1 SEHNR and CDR2 FQNEAQ (reference sequence). CDR3: CASSPRDRGLSYEQYF.

The chain joins TRBV19 to TRBJ1-1. Germline V gene sequence: CDR1 LNHDA, CDR2 SQIVND (reference sequence). The CDR3 consists of 14 residues. The chain's CDR3 is CASSISTRNTEAFF.

The chain is built from TRBV6-5 and TRBJ2-2. The CDR3 consists of 14 residues. Per germline, CDR1 MNHEY and CDR2 SVGAGI. CDR3 residues: CASSYSVEAGELFF.

The rearrangement links TRBV7-9 to TRBJ1-6; absent DNA, TCRdb's TRBD1 call cannot be checked. Germline lookup yields CDR1 SEHNR and CDR2 FQNEAQ (reference sequence). This CDR3 region has 14 residues. CDR3 region: CASSSDSGGSPLHF.

The genes are TRBV14 and TRBJ2-3. Per germline, CDR1 SGHDN and CDR2 FVKESK. There are 14 residues in the CDR3. CDR3 in amino acids: CASSHLETVDTQYF. Combining the CDR3 with reference TRBV14 and TRBJ2-3 gives the whole variable domain EAGVTQFPSHSVIEKGQTVTLRCDPISGHDNLYWYRRVMGKEIKFLLHFVKESKQDESGMPNNRFLAERTGGTYSTLKVQPAELEDSGVYFCASSHLETVDTQYFGPGTRLTVL.

This CDR3 reads CAISEGYRNTDTQYF. The chain recombines TRBV10-3 with TRBJ2-3. The CDR3 contains 15 residues. Germline V CDR1 and CDR2: ENHRY, SYGVKD.

The V and J genes are TRBV3-1 and TRBJ1-4; TCRdb indicates TRBD1, and absent DNA this call remains unverified. This CDR3 spans 14 amino acids. Germline V gene sequence: CDR1 LGHDT, CDR2 YNNKEL (reference sequence). The CDR3: CASREGGANEKLFF.

This rearrangement joins TRBV2 to TRBJ2-5; TCRdb gives TRBD1 as the D gene, but with no DNA this cannot be confirmed. CDR1 is SNHLY, CDR2 FYNNEI, per germline. This CDR3 is 14 amino acids long. CDR3 loop: CASSGQGNQETQYF.

The V gene is TRBV12-3 or TRBV12-4, the J gene TRBJ1-5; the D call from TCRdb, TRBD1, cannot be confirmed without DNA. CDR3 length equals 16 residues. This CDR3 is CASSLVQGAAIQPQHF.

The V and J genes are TRBV29-1 and TRBJ2-3; as DNA is missing, the TRBD1 call by TCRdb cannot be tested. Germline CDR1 SQVTM, CDR2 ANQGSEA. This CDR3 region has 12 residues. CDR3 protein: CSVRGSLDTQYF.

This chain links TRBV4-3 with TRBJ2-1; TCRdb returns TRBD1, unconfirmable since there is no DNA. This CDR3 is 16 amino acids long. From germline, CDR1 is LGHNA and CDR2 YSLEER. The CDR3 spells CASSQGQGPLWNEQFF.

The V and J genes are TRBV28 and TRBJ2-3. CDR1 and CDR2 from the germline V gene are MDHEN and SYDVKM. The CDR3 length is 14 residues. The CDR3 is CASQGIPSTDTQYF.

The gene calls are TRBV9 and TRBJ2-3; TCRdb's assignment of TRBD1 cannot be checked, as there is no DNA. CDR1 and CDR2 from the germline V gene are SGDLS and YYNGEE. This CDR3 has 18 amino acids. The CDR3 loop is CASSVRRGPETYTDTQYF.

The chain employs TRBV7-8 and TRBJ1-1; TCRdb's D call, TRBD1, is unchecked because there is no DNA. The CDR3 spans 16 residues. Germline loops: CDR1 SGHVS, CDR2 FQNEAQ. The CDR3 loop is CASSLSIGAVGPEAFF.

The chain links TRBV4-1 to TRBJ2-1; TCRdb outputs TRBD2, but without DNA this stays unchecked. Per the germline V gene, CDR1 is MGHRA and CDR2 is YSYEKL. The CDR3 totals 18 residues. The CDR3 is CASSPRGTSGGAENEQFF.

The chain recombines TRBV3-1 with TRBJ1-2; the D gene TCRdb calls, TRBD1, cannot be checked with no DNA. CDR1 is LGHDT and CDR2 is YNNKEL in the germline V gene (reference sequence). CDR3 length: 14 amino acids. The CDR3 spells CASSPPGPARGYTF.